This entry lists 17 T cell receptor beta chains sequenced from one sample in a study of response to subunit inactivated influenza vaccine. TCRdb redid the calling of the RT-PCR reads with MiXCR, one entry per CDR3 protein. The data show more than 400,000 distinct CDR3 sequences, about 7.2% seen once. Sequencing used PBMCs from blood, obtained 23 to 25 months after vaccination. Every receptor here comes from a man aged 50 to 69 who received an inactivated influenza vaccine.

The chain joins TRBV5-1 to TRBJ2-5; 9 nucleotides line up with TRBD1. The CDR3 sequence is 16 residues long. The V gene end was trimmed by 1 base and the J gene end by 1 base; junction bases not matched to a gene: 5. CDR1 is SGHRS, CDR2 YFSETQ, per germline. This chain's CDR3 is CASSLNRDRVQETQYF. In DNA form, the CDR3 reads TGCGCCAGCAGCTTGAACCGGGACAGGGTCCAAGAGACCCAGTACTTC.

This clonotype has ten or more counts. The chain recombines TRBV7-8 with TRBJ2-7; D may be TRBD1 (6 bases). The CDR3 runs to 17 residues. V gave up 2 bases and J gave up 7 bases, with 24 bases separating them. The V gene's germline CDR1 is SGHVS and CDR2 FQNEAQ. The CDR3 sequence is CASSLRAVRDIYGEQYF. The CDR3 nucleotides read TGTGCCAGCAGCTTAAGGGCAGTCAGGGACATTTACGGAGAGCAGTACTTC. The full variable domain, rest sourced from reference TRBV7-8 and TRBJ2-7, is GAGVSQSPRYKVAKRGQDVALRCDPISGHVSLFWYQQALGQGPEFLTYFQNEAQLDKSGLPSDRFFAERPEGSVSTLKIQRTQQEDSAVYLCASSLRAVRDIYGEQYFGPGTRLTVT.

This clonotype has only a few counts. CDR3 coding DNA: TGCAGTGCTAGTAGGGGGGGCGGCACAGATACGCAGTATTTT. It translates to CSASRGGGTDTQYF. The J gene is TRBJ2-3, the V gene TRBV20-1; a weak D match, TRBD2 (7 bases). The CDR3 spans 14 residues. V was pared by 3 bases and J by 1 base, with 11 bases between. Germline CDR1 and CDR2: DFQATT and SNEGSKA (reference sequence).

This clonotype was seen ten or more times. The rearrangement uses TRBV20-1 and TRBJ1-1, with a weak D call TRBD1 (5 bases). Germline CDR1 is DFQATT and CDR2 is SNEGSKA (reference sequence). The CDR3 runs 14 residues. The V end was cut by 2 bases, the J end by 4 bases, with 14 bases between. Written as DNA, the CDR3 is TGCAGTGCTAGACGTAGGGGATTCTCCACTGAAGCTTTCTTT. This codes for CSARRRGFSTEAFF.

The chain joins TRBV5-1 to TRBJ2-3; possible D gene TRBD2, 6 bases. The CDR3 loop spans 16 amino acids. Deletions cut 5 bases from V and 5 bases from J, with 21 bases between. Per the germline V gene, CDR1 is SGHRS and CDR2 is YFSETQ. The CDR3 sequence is CASRGMGSGRIDTQYF. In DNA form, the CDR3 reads TGCGCCAGCAGAGGAATGGGTAGCGGTAGGATAGATACGCAGTATTTT.

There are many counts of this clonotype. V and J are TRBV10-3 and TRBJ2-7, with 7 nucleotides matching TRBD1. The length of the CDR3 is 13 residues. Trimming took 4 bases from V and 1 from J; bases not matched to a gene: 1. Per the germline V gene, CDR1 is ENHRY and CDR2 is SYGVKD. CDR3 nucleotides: TGTGCCATCAGTGGACAGGGTTCCTACGAGCAGTACTTC. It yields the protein CAISGQGSYEQYF.

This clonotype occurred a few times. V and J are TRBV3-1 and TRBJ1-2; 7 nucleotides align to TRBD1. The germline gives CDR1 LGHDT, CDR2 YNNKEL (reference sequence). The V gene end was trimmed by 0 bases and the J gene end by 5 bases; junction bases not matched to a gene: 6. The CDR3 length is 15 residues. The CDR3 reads CASSQDPTGWYGYTF. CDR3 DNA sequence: TGTGCCAGCAGCCAAGATCCGACAGGGTGGTATGGCTACACCTTC. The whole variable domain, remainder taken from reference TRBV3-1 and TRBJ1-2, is DTAVSQTPKYLVTQMGNDKSIKCEQNLGHDTMYWYKQDSKKFLKIMFSYNNKELIINETVPNRFSPKSPDKAHLNLHINSLELGDSAVYFCASSQDPTGWYGYTFGSGTRLTVV.

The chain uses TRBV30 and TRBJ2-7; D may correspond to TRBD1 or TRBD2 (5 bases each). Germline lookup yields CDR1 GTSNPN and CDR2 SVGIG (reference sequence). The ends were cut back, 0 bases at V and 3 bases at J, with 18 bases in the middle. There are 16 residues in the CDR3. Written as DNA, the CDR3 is TGTGCCTGGAGTGTACCCCGGGGCCCCGGAATCTACGAGCAGTACTTC. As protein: CAWSVPRGPGIYEQYF.

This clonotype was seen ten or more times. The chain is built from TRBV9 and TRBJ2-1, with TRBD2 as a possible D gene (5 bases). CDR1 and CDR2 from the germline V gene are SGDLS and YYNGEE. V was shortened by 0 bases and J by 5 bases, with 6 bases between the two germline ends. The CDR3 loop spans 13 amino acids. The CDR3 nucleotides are TGTGCCAGCAGCGTAGGAGGGAACAATGAGCAGTTCTTC. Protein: CASSVGGNNEQFF. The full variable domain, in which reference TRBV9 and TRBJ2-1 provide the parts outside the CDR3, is DSGVTQTPKHLITATGQRVTLRCSPRSGDLSVYWYQQSLDQGLQFLIQYYNGEERAKGNILERFSAQQFPDLHSELNLSSLELGDSALYFCASSVGGNNEQFFGPGTRLTVL.

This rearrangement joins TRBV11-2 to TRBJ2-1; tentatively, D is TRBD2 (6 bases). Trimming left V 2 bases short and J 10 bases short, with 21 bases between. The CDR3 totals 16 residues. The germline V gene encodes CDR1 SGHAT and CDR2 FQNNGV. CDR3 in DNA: TGTGCCAGCAGCTTAAGGCGGGCCAACGGGGGAAGCGAGCAGTTCTTC. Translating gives CASSLRRANGGSEQFF.

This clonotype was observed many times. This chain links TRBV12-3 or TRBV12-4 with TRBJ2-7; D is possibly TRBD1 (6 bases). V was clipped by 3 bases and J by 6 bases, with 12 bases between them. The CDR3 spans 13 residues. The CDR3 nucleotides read TGTGCCAGCAGTTTTTTGGGGGCTCTCGAGCAGTACTTC. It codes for CASSFLGALEQYF.

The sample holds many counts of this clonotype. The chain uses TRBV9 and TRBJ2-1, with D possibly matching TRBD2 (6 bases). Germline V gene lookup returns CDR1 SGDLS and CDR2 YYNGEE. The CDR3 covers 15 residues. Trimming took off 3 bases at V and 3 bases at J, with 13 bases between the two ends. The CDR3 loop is CASSGDLAFYNEQFF. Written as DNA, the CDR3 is TGTGCCAGCAGCGGAGATCTAGCGTTCTACAATGAGCAGTTCTTC.

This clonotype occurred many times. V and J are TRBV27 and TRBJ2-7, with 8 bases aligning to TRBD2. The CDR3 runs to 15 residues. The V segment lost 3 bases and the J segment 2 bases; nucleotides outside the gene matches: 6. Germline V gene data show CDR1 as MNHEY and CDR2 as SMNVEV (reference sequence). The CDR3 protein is CASSFSAGGAYEQYF. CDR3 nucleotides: TGTGCCAGCAGTTTTTCTGCGGGAGGCGCCTACGAGCAGTACTTC.

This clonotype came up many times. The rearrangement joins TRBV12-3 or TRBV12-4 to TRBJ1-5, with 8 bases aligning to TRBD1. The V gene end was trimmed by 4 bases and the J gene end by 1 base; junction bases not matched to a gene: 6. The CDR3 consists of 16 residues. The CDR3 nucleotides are TGTGCCAGCAGTTCCTCCCAGGGGGCGAGCAATCAGCCCCAGCATTTT. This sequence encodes CASSSSQGASNQPQHF.

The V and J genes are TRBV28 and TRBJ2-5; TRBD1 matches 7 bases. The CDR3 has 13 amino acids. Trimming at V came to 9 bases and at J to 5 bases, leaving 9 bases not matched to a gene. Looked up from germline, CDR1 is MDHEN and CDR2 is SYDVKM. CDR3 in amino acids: CASAKTGSETQYF. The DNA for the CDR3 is TGTGCCAGTGCGAAGACAGGGTCTGAGACCCAGTACTTC.

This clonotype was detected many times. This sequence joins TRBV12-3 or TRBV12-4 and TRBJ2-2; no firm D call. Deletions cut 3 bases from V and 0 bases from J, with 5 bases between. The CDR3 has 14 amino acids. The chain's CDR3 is CASSFQTNTGELFF. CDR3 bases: TGTGCCAGCAGTTTCCAGACGAACACCGGGGAGCTGTTTTTT.

CDR3: CASRNSGTVNTGELFF. As DNA, the CDR3 is TGCGCCAGCAGAAATTCCGGGACAGTGAACACCGGGGAGCTGTTTTTT. This sequence joins TRBV5-1 and TRBJ2-2; TRBD1 matches 7 bases. This CDR3 comprises 16 residues. The V gene's germline CDR1 is SGHRS and CDR2 YFSETQ. V dropped 5 bases and J dropped 1; count of bases not matched to a gene: 8. The full variable domain, its missing parts supplied by reference TRBV5-1 and TRBJ2-2, is KAGVTQTPRYLIKTRGQQVTLSCSPISGHRSVSWYQQTPGQGLQFLFEYFSETQRNKGNFPGRFSGRQFSNSRSEMNVSTLELGDSALYLCASRNSGTVNTGELFFGEGSRLTVL.